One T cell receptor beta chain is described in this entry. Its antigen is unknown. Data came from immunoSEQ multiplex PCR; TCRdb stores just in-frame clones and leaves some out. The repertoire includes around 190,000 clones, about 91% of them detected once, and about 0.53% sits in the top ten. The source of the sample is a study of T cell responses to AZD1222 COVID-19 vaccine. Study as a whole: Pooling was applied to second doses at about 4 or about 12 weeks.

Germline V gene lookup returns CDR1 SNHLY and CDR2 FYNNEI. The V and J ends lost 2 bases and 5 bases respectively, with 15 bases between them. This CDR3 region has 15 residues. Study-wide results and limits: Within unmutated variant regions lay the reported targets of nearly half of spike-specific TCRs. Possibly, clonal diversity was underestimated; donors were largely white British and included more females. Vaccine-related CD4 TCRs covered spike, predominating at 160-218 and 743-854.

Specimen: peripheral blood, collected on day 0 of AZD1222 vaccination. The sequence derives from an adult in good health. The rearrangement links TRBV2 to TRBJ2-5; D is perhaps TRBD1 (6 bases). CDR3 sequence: CASSESATGIETQYF. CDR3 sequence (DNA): TGTGCCAGCAGTGAATCGGCGACAGGAATTGAGACCCAGTACTTC.